Described below is a single T cell receptor (beta chain) sequence and its context. This sample was included in a study of blood T cell repertoires in COVID-19. In the authors' methods: Reference gene primer amplification in the assay estimated nucleated cell counts. Produced via immunoSEQ multiplex PCR; TCRdb's table is partial and in-frame only. Clone size and the V and J calls come from that table; the DNA yielded D and trimming. The sample holds fewer than 350,000 clones, about 82% seen once. The germline gives CDR1 SGHDN, CDR2 FVKESK. The ends were cut back, 1 base at V and 1 base at J, with 5 bases in the middle. This CDR3 comprises 15 residues.

The V call is TRBV14, the J call TRBJ1-6, with D perhaps matching TRBD1 (5 bases). This clonotype was sampled from a human donor in a cohort sampled during active COVID-19. The specimen was peripheral blood. The CDR3 DNA reads TGTGCCAGCAGCCAAGGACAGTCCTATAATTCACCCCTCCACTTT. It encodes CASSQGQSYNSPLHF. The full variable domain, with the rest looked up from reference TRBV14 and TRBJ1-6, is EAGVTQFPSHSVIEKGQTVTLRCDPISGHDNLYWYRRVMGKEIKFLLHFVKESKQDESGMPNNRFLAERTGGTYSTLKVQPAELEDSGVYFCASSQGQSYNSPLHFGNGTRLTVT.